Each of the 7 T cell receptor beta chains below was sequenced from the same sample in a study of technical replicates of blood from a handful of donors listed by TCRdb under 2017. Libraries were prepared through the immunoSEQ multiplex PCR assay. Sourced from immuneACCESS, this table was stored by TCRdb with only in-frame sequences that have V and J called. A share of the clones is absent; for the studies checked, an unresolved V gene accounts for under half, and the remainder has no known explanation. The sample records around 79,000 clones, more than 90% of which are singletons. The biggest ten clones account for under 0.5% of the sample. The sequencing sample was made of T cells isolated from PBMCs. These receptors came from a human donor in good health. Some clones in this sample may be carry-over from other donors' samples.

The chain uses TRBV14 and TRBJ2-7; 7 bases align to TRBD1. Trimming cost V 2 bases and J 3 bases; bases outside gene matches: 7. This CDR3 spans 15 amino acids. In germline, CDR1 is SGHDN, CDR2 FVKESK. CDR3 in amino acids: CASSQMTGNLYEQYF. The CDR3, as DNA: TGTGCCAGCAGCCAAATGACAGGGAATCTCTACGAGCAGTACTTC.

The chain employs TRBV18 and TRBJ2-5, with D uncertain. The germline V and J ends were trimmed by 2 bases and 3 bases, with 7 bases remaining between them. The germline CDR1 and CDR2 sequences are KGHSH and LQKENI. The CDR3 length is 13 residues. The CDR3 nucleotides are TGTGCCAGCTCACCAAACATCGAAGAGACCCAGTACTTC. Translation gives CASSPNIEETQYF.

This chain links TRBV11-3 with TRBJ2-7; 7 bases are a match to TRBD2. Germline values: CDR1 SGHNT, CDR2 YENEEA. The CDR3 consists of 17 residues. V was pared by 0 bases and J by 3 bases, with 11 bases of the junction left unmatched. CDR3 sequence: CASSLEREWGFFYEQYF. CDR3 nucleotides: TGTGCCAGCAGCTTAGAGCGGGAGTGGGGCTTCTTCTACGAGCAGTACTTC.

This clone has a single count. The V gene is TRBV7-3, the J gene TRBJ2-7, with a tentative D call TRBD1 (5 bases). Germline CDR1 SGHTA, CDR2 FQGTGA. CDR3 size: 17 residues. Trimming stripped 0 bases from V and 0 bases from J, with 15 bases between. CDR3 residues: CASSLTPVQESSYEQYF. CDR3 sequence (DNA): TGTGCCAGCAGCTTAACTCCCGTACAGGAAAGCTCCTACGAGCAGTACTTC.

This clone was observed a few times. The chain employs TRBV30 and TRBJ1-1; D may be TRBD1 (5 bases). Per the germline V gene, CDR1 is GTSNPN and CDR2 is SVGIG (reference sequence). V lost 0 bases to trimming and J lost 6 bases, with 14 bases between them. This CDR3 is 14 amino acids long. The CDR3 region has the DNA TGTGCCTGGAGTGTAACCAGATGGGGCCCTGAAGCTTTCTTT. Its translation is CAWSVTRWGPEAFF.

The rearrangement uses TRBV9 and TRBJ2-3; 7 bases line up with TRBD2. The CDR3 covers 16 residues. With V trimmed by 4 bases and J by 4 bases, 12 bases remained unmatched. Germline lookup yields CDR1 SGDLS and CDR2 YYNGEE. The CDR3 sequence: CASSLRLATGADTQYF. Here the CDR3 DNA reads TGTGCCAGCAGCCTCAGACTAGCAACAGGCGCAGATACGCAGTATTTT. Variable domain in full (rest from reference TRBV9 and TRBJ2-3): DSGVTQTPKHLITATGQRVTLRCSPRSGDLSVYWYQQSLDQGLQFLIQYYNGEERAKGNILERFSAQQFPDLHSELNLSSLELGDSALYFCASSLRLATGADTQYFGPGTRLTVL.

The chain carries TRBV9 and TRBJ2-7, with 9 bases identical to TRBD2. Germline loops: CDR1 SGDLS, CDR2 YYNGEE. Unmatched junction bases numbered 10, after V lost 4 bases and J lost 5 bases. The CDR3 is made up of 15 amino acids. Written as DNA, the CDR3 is TGTGCCAGCAGCTTTAGCGGGAGAACTGACAACGAGCAGTACTTC. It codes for CASSFSGRTDNEQYF.